This T cell receptor (beta chain) was sequenced during a study of chemoradiotherapy in HPV16-positive cancers. The CDR3 totals 15 residues. Trimming shortened V by 0 bases and J by 9 bases, and 12 bases separated the two germline ends. Germline V CDR1 and CDR2: LGHNA, YSLEER. The table came from immunoSEQ multiplex PCR; TCRdb's copy has only in-frame clones and leaves some out. The table has 23,000 or so clones, about 88% seen once. Notes on the study in general: Non-HPV-specific T cells did not expand in tumors during treatment, whereas candidate HPV-specific clones and E7-related motifs did.

Comments on this clone: Its antigen is unknown.

The sequence was obtained from a human donor with HPV-associated anogenital cancer. The chain carries TRBV4-3 and TRBJ1-6; D might be TRBD1 (6 bases). The source was blood, collected from a patient who underwent chemoradiotherapy. CDR3: CASSQERQAGSPLHF. The CDR3 bases are TGCGCCAGCAGCCAAGAGAGACAGGCAGGTTCACCCCTCCACTTT.